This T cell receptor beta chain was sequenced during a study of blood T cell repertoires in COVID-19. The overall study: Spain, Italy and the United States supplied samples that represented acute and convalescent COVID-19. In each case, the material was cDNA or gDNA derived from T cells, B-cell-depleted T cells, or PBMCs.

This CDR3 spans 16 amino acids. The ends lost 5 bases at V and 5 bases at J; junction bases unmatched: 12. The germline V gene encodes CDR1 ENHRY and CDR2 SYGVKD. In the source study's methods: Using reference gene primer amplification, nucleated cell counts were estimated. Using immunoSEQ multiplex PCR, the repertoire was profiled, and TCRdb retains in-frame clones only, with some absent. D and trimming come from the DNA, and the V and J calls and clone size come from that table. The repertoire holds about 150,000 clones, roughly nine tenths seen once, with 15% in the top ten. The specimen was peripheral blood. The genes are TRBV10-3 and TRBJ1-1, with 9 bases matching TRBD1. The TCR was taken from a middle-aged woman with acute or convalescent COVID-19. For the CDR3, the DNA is TGTGCCATCAGTCCCTCGTACGGACAGGGGTTGACTGAAGCTTTCTTT. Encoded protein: CAISPSYGQGLTEAFF.